These 12 T cell receptor beta chains were all obtained from the same sample, sequenced in a study of PD-L1 blockade in urothelial cancer. Sequenced by immunoSEQ multiplex PCR; TCRdb stores in-frame clones only, minus some. The table lists about 86,000 clones, more than 75% of them singletons. Documented time point: pretreatment peripheral blood. The material sequenced was PBMCs, taken around atezolizumab (anti-PD-L1) treatment. Receptors were obtained from a man aged 55-75 years with urothelial cancer.

The chain uses TRBV11-2 and TRBJ1-3; TRBD1 matches at 8 bases. V trimming: 5 bases; J trimming: 7 bases; junction bases outside the gene matches: 13. The CDR3 spans 16 residues. Germline lookup yields CDR1 SGHAT and CDR2 FQNNGV. The CDR3 here is CASSTLGQGQTNTIYF. The CDR3 region has the DNA TGTGCCAGCAGCACCTTAGGACAGGGTCAGACGAACACCATATATTTT.

This clone was detected only once. The J gene is TRBJ2-7, the V gene TRBV6-6, with TRBD2 matching over 10 bases. The junction had 3 bases not matched to a gene; V was cut back by 0 bases and J by 7 bases. The CDR3 loop spans 14 amino acids. Germline CDR1 is MNHNY and CDR2 is SVGAGI (reference sequence). CDR3 bases: TGTGCCAGCAGTTACTCGGGACTAGCGCGGGAGCAGTACTTC. It specifies CASSYSGLAREQYF.

The rearrangement uses TRBV28 and TRBJ2-7; D not certain. Deletions cut 6 bases from V and 8 bases from J, with 17 bases between. The CDR3 length is 13 residues. The V gene's germline CDR1 is MDHEN and CDR2 SYDVKM. The CDR3 here is CASRTSSGSKQYF. The CDR3 nucleotides are TGTGCCAGCAGAACCTCGAGTGGTAGCAAGCAGTACTTC. Full variable domain (missing parts from reference TRBV28 and TRBJ2-7): DVKVTQSSRYLVKRTGEKVFLECVQDMDHENMFWYRQDPGLGLRLIYFSYDVKMKEKGDIPEGYSVSREKKERFSLILESASTNQTSMYLCASRTSSGSKQYFGPGTRLTVT.

The gene calls are TRBV7-9 and TRBJ1-3; 7 bases fit TRBD1. Per the germline V gene, CDR1 is SEHNR and CDR2 is FQNEAQ (reference sequence). The junction had 3 bases not matched to a gene; V was cut back by 1 base and J by 0 bases. The CDR3 is 16 residues long. The CDR3 DNA sequence: TGTGCCAGCAGCTTAGTTGCAGGGGGCTCTGGAAACACCATATATTTT. Amino acid sequence: CASSLVAGGSGNTIYF.

The rearrangement joins TRBV2 to TRBJ2-7; D gene uncertain. CDR3 length: 11 residues. With 4 bases removed from V and 1 base from J, the gap between germline ends came to 2 bases. Germline CDR1 and CDR2: SNHLY and FYNNEI. The CDR3 loop reads CASSASYEQYF. CDR3 DNA: TGTGCCAGCAGTGCATCCTACGAGCAGTACTTC.

The chain employs TRBV7-9 and TRBJ1-3; D call uncertain. The CDR3 length is 13 residues. The germline V and J ends were trimmed by 5 bases and 4 bases, with 9 bases remaining between them. Germline-derived CDR1 and CDR2 are SEHNR and FQNEAQ (reference sequence). CDR3 sequence: CASSAKAGNTIYF. The CDR3 nucleotides read TGTGCCAGCAGCGCCAAAGCGGGAAACACCATATATTTT. Full variable domain (outside the CDR3, taken from reference TRBV7-9 and TRBJ1-3): DTGVSQNPRHKITKRGQNVTFRCDPISEHNRLYWYRQTLGQGPEFLTYFQNEAQLEKSRLLSDRFSAERPKGSFSTLEIQRTEQGDSAMYLCASSAKAGNTIYFGEGSWLTVV.

The gene calls are TRBV5-4 and TRBJ2-3, with D maybe TRBD1 (8 bases). The CDR3 sequence is 14 residues long. Trimming shortened V by 4 bases and J by 6 bases, and 15 bases separated the two germline ends. The V gene's germline CDR1 is SGHNT and CDR2 YYREEE (reference sequence). This CDR3 is CASSPQGGRDTQYF. CDR3 DNA sequence: TGTGCCAGCAGCCCACAGGGGGGGAGGGATACGCAGTATTTT.

With regard to this clone: The germline gene is not matched at one end of the junction; a read error may be the cause. V is TRBV7-7 and J is TRBJ2-7; D not resolved. Germline CDR1 and CDR2: SSHAT and FNYEAQ (reference sequence). The CDR3 spans 11 residues. The CDR3 bases are TGTGCTAGCAGCTTACAGTACGAGCAGTACTTC. This translates into CASSLQYEQYF.

The J gene is TRBJ2-1, the V gene TRBV5-4; TRBD2 is a possible D gene (5 bases). In germline, CDR1 is SGHNT, CDR2 YYREEE (reference sequence). This CDR3 has 15 amino acids. V lost 0 bases to trimming and J lost 8 bases, with 15 bases between them. The CDR3 coding sequence is TGTGCCAGCAGCTTGGCTAGCCACATAAGAGATGAGCAGTTCTTC. It codes for CASSLASHIRDEQFF.

This clone appeared a single time. The gene calls are TRBV30 and TRBJ2-3, with 9 bases matching TRBD2. Trimming removed 3 bases from V and 4 bases from J; junction bases left unmatched: 8. The CDR3 length is 15 residues. CDR1 is GTSNPN, CDR2 SVGIG, per germline (reference sequence). The CDR3 protein is CAWSDLAGRSDTQYF. The CDR3 nucleotides are TGTGCCTGGAGCGATCTAGCGGGACGGTCAGATACGCAGTATTTT.

V and J are TRBV10-3 and TRBJ2-5; 7 bases agree with TRBD1. With 4 bases clipped from V and 0 bases from J, the junction kept 2 bases outside the gene matches. CDR3 length equals 14 residues. Germline V gene lookup returns CDR1 ENHRY and CDR2 SYGVKD. The CDR3 nucleotides read TGTGCCATCAGTGGCGGACAGGACCAAGAGACCCAGTACTTC. As protein: CAISGGQDQETQYF.

The gene calls are TRBV21-1 and TRBJ1-1; the table names TRBD1, a call not compared with the DNA. TRBV21-1 is a recognized pseudogene. This CDR3 spans 19 amino acids. CDR3 loop: CASSMTLPDRSTFNTEAFF. CDR3 in DNA: TGTGCCAGCAGCATGACATTGCCGGACAGATCCACCTTCAACACTGAAGCTTTCTTT.